This T cell receptor (beta chain) was identified in a study of cytomegalovirus exposure and HLA in healthy donors. Primers: 60 Vbeta forward and 13 Jbeta reverse. The data were produced by immunoSEQ multiplex PCR, yet TCRdb's version contains in-frame clones alone and is incomplete. The sample has 150,000 to 200,000 clones; roughly 79% are singletons. This clone was detected once. The specimen sequenced was PBMCs. The receptor comes from a man in his late teens or twenties in good health and CMV-seropositive.

The CDR3 protein is CASSYGAGSEQYF. CDR3 coding DNA: TGTGCCAGCAGTTACGGTGCAGGGTCCGAGCAGTACTTC. This rearrangement joins TRBV6-5 to TRBJ2-7, with a tentative D call TRBD1 (5 bases). V shed 2 bases and J shed 6 bases, with 11 bases lying between them. The germline V gene has CDR1 MNHEY and CDR2 SVGAGI. This CDR3 is 13 amino acids long.